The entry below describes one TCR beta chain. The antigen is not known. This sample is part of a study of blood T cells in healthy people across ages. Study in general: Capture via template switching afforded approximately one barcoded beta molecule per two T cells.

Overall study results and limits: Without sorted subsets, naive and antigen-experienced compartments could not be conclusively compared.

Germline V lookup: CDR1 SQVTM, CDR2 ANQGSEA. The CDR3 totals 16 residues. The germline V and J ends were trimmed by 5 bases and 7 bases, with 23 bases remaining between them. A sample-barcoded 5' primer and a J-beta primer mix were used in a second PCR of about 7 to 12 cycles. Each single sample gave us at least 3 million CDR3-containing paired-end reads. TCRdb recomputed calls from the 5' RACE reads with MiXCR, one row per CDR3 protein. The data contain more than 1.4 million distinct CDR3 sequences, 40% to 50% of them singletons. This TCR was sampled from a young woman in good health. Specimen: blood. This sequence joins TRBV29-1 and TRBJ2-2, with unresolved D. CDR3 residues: CSVLLWAQSADGELFF. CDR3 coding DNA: TGCAGCGTTCTCCTGTGGGCACAAAGCGCGGACGGGGAGCTGTTTTTT.